These 21 T cell receptor beta chains came from one sample sequenced in a study of tumor-infiltrating lymphocytes in primary liver carcinoma. With a constant-region primer, TCR beta cDNA was made from 450 to 500 ng of total RNA. Libraries of TCR beta came from three nested multiplex PCR rounds with slightly modified ARM-PCR. PCR rounds one and two used TRBV1-TRBV30 forward primers with a C-beta reverse primer for around 9 cycles each. TCRdb independently ran MiXCR on the multiplex PCR reads; one entry per CDR3 protein. The repertoire has 190,000 or so distinct CDR3 sequences, 65% of them found once; the top ten carry 6% to 8.5%. Unsorted whole blood served as the source of blood RNA, and germline DNA was extracted as well. The sample taken for sequencing was peripheral blood. The receptors shown here come from a woman aged 55-69 years with primary liver carcinoma and hepatitis B virus infection.

Comment on this clonotype: A much larger clonotype is one base distant, so this may be a read error. The chain recombines TRBV4-1 with TRBJ2-5; tentatively, D is TRBD1 (6 bases). Deletions cut 6 bases from V and 5 bases from J, with 16 bases between. CDR1 and CDR2 from the germline V gene are MGHRA and YSYEKL. CDR3 length: 14 residues. This CDR3 is CASRQQQGEETQYF. In DNA form, the CDR3 reads TGCGCCAGCAGACAACAACAGGGTGAGGAGACCCAGTACTTC.

With regard to this clonotype: It may be a read error: a sequence one base away is much more abundant. The chain uses TRBV12-3 or TRBV12-4 and TRBJ1-1; possibly TRBD1 for D (6 bases). The CDR3 has 15 residues. Trimming pared 2 bases from V and 1 base from J, leaving 11 bases between. CDR3 in amino acids: CASSLIDRRNTEAFF. The CDR3 DNA reads as TGTGCCAGCAGTTTAATAGACAGGAGGAACACTGAAGCTTTCTTT.

The chain has TRBV28 and TRBJ2-1, with TRBD2 identical over 10 bases. This CDR3 has 18 residues. Germline CDR1 MDHEN, CDR2 SYDVKM. V lost 5 bases and J lost 4; bases outside the gene matches: 14. CDR3 nucleotides: TGTGCCAGCAGTCCTGAGGGGGCTAGCGGGAGTGGTTACAATGAGCAGTTCTTC. Translated, it gives CASSPEGASGSGYNEQFF.

Comments on this clonotype: Just one base apart from a much larger clone, this may be a read error. The conserved closing phenylalanine or tryptophan is absent in this CDR3, likely reflecting a read error. The gene calls are TRBV12-3 or TRBV12-4 and TRBJ2-5; D remains ambiguous. The CDR3 is 12 residues long. V lost 3 bases to trimming and J lost 4 bases, with 6 bases between them. The CDR3 loop is CASSFHGETQYL. DNA for the CDR3: TGTGCCAGCAGTTTCCACGGAGAGACCCAGTACTTG.

A word on this clonotype: Relative to the germline gene, one junction end is altered; a read error may explain this. This chain connects TRBV4-2 to TRBJ2-7; D may be TRBD2 (6 bases). Germline CDR1 LGHNA, CDR2 YNFKEQ. There are 16 residues in the CDR3. The CDR3 nucleotides read TGTGTCAGCAGCCAGTCCCAGAGGGAGGCCACCTACGAGCAGTACTTC. Its translation is CVSSQSQREATYEQYF.

Notes on this clonotype: This clone may be a read error of a much larger clone one base away. The V and J genes are TRBV10-3 and TRBJ2-7; D might be TRBD1 or TRBD2, each matching 5 bases. This CDR3 spans 12 amino acids. CDR1 and CDR2 from the germline V gene are ENHRY and SYGVKD. CDR3 nucleotide sequence: TGTGCCATCGGACGGGGCTCCTGCGAGCAGTACTTC. Amino acid sequence: CAIGRGSCEQYF.

Concerning this clonotype itself: One end of the junction does not line up with germline, which may come from a read error. V is TRBV11-2 and J is TRBJ1-6; the D is unclear. The CDR3 spans 14 residues. The V gene's germline CDR1 is SGHAT and CDR2 FQNNGV. DNA for the CDR3: TGTGCCAGCAGCCCCGCCTGCGGAGATTCACCTCTCCACTTT. Residues: CASSPACGDSPLHF.

Remarks on this clonotype: An end of the junction differs from the germline gene, which may be a read error. The rearrangement uses TRBV12-5 and TRBJ2-1, with TRBD2 matching over 9 bases. Germline CDR1 LGHNT, CDR2 FRNRAP. The CDR3 has 15 amino acids. CDR3 protein: CVSGQTSGLYNELFF. The DNA for the CDR3 is TGTGTTAGTGGCCAGACTAGCGGCCTATACAATGAGCTGTTCTTC. Full variable domain (rest looked up from reference TRBV12-5 and TRBJ2-1): DARVTQTPRHKVTEMGQEVTMRCQPILGHNTVFWYRQTMMQGLELLAYFRNRAPLDDSGMPKDRFSAEMPDATLATLKIQPSEPRDSAVYFCVSGQTSGLYNELFFGPGTRLTVL.

Comments on this clonotype: A much larger clone sits a single nucleotide away, making a read error possible. The chain uses TRBV12-3 or TRBV12-4 and TRBJ2-1, with D unresolved. The V gene lost 2 bases and the J gene lost 8 bases, with 10 bases spanning the gap. The CDR3 is 13 amino acids. CDR3 protein: CASSLKVFHEQFF. The CDR3 bases are TGTGCCAGCAGTTTAAAAGTGTTCCATGAGCAGTTCTTC.

To note about this clonotype: A much more abundant neighbour one base away suggests this may be a read error. The chain links TRBV7-9 to TRBJ2-2; a weak D match, TRBD2 (6 bases). Germline V gene lookup returns CDR1 SEHNR and CDR2 FQNEAQ (reference sequence). The CDR3 is made up of 15 amino acids. Deletions cut 5 bases from V and 4 bases from J, with 14 bases between. CDR3 sequence (DNA): TGTGCCAGCAGCCCCCAGGGAGGTACCACCGGGGAGCTGTTTTTT. Its protein product is CASSPQGGTTGELFF. Supplemented by reference TRBV7-9 and TRBJ2-2, the full variable domain reads DTGVSQNPRHKITKRGQNVTFRCDPISEHNRLYWYRQTLGQGPEFLTYFQNEAQLEKSRLLSDRFSAERPKGSFSTLEIQRTEQGDSAMYLCASSPQGGTTGELFFGEGSRLTVL.

On this clonotype itself: This may arise from a read error, as a much more abundant clone is one base away. Here the CDR3 DNA reads TGTACCAGCATCACATCTGGGCGTTCTAACTATGGCTACACCTTC. Translating it yields CTSITSGRSNYGYTF. V is TRBV6-5 and J is TRBJ1-2; D uncertain. This CDR3 is 15 amino acids long. Per the germline V gene, CDR1 is MNHEY and CDR2 is SVGAGI.

About this clonotype: A read error may account for a junction end that differs from germline. The V call is TRBV5-1, the J call TRBJ2-2; D possibly matches TRBD1 or TRBD2 (5 bases each). Germline loops: CDR1 SGHRS, CDR2 YFSETQ. The CDR3 is 14 amino acids. The CDR3 DNA reads as TGCGCCAGCCGGGCGGATATCGGGACCGGGGAGCTGTCTTTT. Amino acid sequence: CASRADIGTGELSF.

This clonotype was seen only a few times. The rearrangement uses TRBV7-9 and TRBJ2-1, with 7 bases fitting TRBD2. The CDR3 sequence is 20 residues long. V was pared by 5 bases and J by 4 bases, with 23 bases of the junction left unmatched. Germline CDR1 SEHNR, CDR2 FQNEAQ (reference sequence). CDR3 coding DNA: TGTGCCAGCAGCAAACTGCGGGCCCTGCGCGGGAGTGGGTATTACAATGAGCAGTTCTTC. Translation: CASSKLRALRGSGYYNEQFF. Together with reference TRBV7-9 and TRBJ2-1, the CDR3 gives the full variable domain: DTGVSQNPRHKITKRGQNVTFRCDPISEHNRLYWYRQTLGQGPEFLTYFQNEAQLEKSRLLSDRFSAERPKGSFSTLEIQRTEQGDSAMYLCASSKLRALRGSGYYNEQFFGPGTRLTVL.

With regard to this clonotype: Its ends do not fully match the called genes, so a read error is possible. J is TRBJ2-1 and V is TRBV11-2; D not resolved. The V gene's germline CDR1 is SGHAT and CDR2 FQNNGV. The CDR3 length is 15 residues. In nucleotides, the CDR3 is TGTGCCAGCAGCTTAAGTGCAGAGTCCTACAATGAGCGGTTCTTC. Residues: CASSLSAESYNERFF.

Points on this clonotype: A much larger clone is a single base away; this may be a read error. The chain joins TRBV4-2 to TRBJ1-2; possibly TRBD1 for D (5 bases). This CDR3 comprises 15 residues. Germline assignment: CDR1 LGHNA and CDR2 YNFKEQ. The CDR3 DNA is TGTGCCAGCAACCAAGTTAGGAGGGGCTACTATGGCTACACCTTC. This encodes CASNQVRRGYYGYTF.

A note on this clonotype: A read error may account for a junction end that differs from germline. V gene TRBV6-5 combines with J gene TRBJ2-1; 11 bases are shared with TRBD2. CDR1 and CDR2 (germline): MNHEY, SVGAGI. This CDR3 is 17 amino acids long. In DNA form, the CDR3 reads TGTGCCAGCAGTTACCGGACTAGCGGGCTGAGAGAGAATGAGCACTTCTTC. Translated: CASSYRTSGLRENEHFF.

This clonotype was found a few times. A junction boundary mismatches the germline segment, possibly from a read error. The rearrangement joins TRBV6-5 to TRBJ1-2; possibly TRBD1 for D (5 bases). This CDR3 region has 15 residues. Germline CDR1 is MNHEY and CDR2 is SVGAGI. The CDR3 DNA reads TGTGTCAGCAGTTACTCGATTACAGGTGGTCGTGGCTACACCTTC. This translates into CVSSYSITGGRGYTF.

As for this clonotype: One end of the junction fails to match germline, which may point to a read error. CDR3 protein: CASSLDLPSRRGLEQYF. The CDR3 DNA reads TGTGCCAGTAGCTTAGATCTCCCTAGCAGGAGGGGCCTCGAGCAGTACTTC. This sequence joins TRBV11-2 and TRBJ2-7; possible D gene TRBD2, 6 bases. Germline loops: CDR1 SGHAT, CDR2 FQNNGV. The CDR3 has 17 amino acids.

This clonotype was detected a few times. The V gene is TRBV5-4, the J gene TRBJ1-2, with 8 bases that match TRBD1. This CDR3 comprises 15 residues. V lost 0 bases to trimming and J lost 8 bases; unmatched junction nucleotides: 9. Germline V gene data show CDR1 as SGHNT and CDR2 as YYREEE (reference sequence). The CDR3 protein is CASSLEDRVMYGYTF. In DNA, the CDR3 is TGTGCCAGCAGCTTGGAGGACAGGGTGATGTACGGCTACACCTTC.

The chain has TRBV12-3 or TRBV12-4 and TRBJ2-2; TRBD1 matches 10 bases. This CDR3 comprises 15 residues. Unmatched junction bases numbered 6, after V lost 6 bases and J lost 5 bases. CDR3 nucleotide sequence: TGTGCCAGCAGCTTTGGGACAGGGGTGACCGGGGAGCTGTTTTTT. Its translation is CASSFGTGVTGELFF.

In this sample, this clonotype turned up many times. The chain links TRBV4-1 to TRBJ1-1; D is unresolved. This CDR3 has 14 residues. Germline V gene sequence: CDR1 MGHRA, CDR2 YSYEKL. V was trimmed by 4 bases and J by 6 bases, leaving 15 bases between them. The CDR3 bases are TGCGCCAGCAGCCCCGGGGTGGGTATCGCTGAAGCTTTCTTT. Protein: CASSPGVGIAEAFF.